The entry below describes one TCR beta chain. Its specificity is unknown. Relying on iRepertoire HTBI primers and Arm-PCR of CDR3 regions, the team built TCR beta libraries. TCRdb ran MiXCR on the multiplex PCR reads and lists one entry per CDR3 protein. Seen here are around 400,000 distinct CDR3 sequences, about a sixth observed once, and the top ten hold 22%. Trimming removed 3 bases from V and 13 bases from J; junction bases left unmatched: 2. The CDR3 loop spans 12 amino acids. CDR1 LGHNA and CDR2 YNFKEQ come from the germline V gene. This entry belongs to a study of regulatory T cells in long-lasting Graves disease. Time point indicated: newly diagnosed GD, antithyroid drugs for less than 3 months. Researchers made the TCR library from RNA that was extracted from PBMCs. Recruitment took place at an endocrinology department in Xi'an, China. Blood from the periphery, nine milliliters in all, was drawn into EDTA tubes.

The study, taken as a whole, reports: Patients with persistent disease showed a bias toward TRBV28, TRBJ1-2 and TRBJ2-5.

The source of this sequence is a female donor with Graves disease. Sequences were derived from peripheral blood mononuclear cells (PBMCs), sampled at new diagnosis, from a patient treated with antithyroid drugs. The chain couples TRBV4-2 to TRBJ1-4; 10 nucleotides align to TRBD1. This chain's CDR3 is CASSQGQGRLFF. The CDR3 DNA reads as TGTGCCAGCAGCCAGGGACAGGGGAGACTGTTTTTT.